The 15 T cell receptor beta chains below were found in one sample sequenced in a study of blood T cells in healthy people across ages. Alongside a J-beta primer mix, a sample-barcoded 5' primer served in a second PCR lasting about 7 to 11 cycles. TCRdb reprocessed the 5' RACE reads with MiXCR, giving one entry per CDR3 protein. The table records 1.5 million to 2 million distinct CDR3 sequences, around 36% of them present only once. Sequenced input: blood. These receptors were obtained from a woman younger than 45 in good health.

This clonotype is a singleton in its sample. The V gene is TRBV6-5, the J gene TRBJ1-4; a weak D match, TRBD1 (5 bases). Germline values: CDR1 MNHEY, CDR2 SVGAGI. The CDR3 runs to 15 residues. The V and J ends lost 8 bases and 8 bases respectively, with 21 bases between them. In DNA, the CDR3 is TGTGCCAGCTCCCGATCGGGGGGATATAACGAAAAACTGTTTTTT. This gives the protein CASSRSGGYNEKLFF.

This clonotype was counted between two and nine times. The rearrangement links TRBV20-1 to TRBJ2-7; no firm D call. V lost 0 bases, J lost 5 bases, and 5 bases lay in between. CDR1 and CDR2 from the germline V gene are DFQATT and SNEGSKA (reference sequence). The CDR3 extends over 11 amino acids. In DNA, the CDR3 is TGCAGTGCTAGAGATGACCACGAGCAGTACTTC. Translation gives CSARDDHEQYF.

V usage is TRBV7-9 and J usage is TRBJ2-7; no reliable D call. Deletions cut 3 bases from V and 7 bases from J, with 10 bases between. CDR1 is SEHNR and CDR2 is FQNEAQ in the germline V gene (reference sequence). The CDR3 is 12 residues long. CDR3 sequence reads: CASSFSAREQYF. In DNA, the CDR3 is TGTGCCAGCAGCTTTTCTGCTAGAGAGCAGTACTTC.

The V call is TRBV28, the J call TRBJ2-7; TRBD1 matches 7 bases. This CDR3 is built from 14 residues. Trimming took 6 bases from V and 2 from J; bases not matched to a gene: 7. Germline V gene data show CDR1 as MDHEN and CDR2 as SYDVKM. CDR3 sequence: CASRRQGLAYEQYF. CDR3 in DNA: TGTGCCAGCAGAAGACAGGGTTTGGCCTACGAGCAGTACTTC.

About this clonotype itself: Germline and junction disagree at one end, which may indicate a read error. The chain couples TRBV9 to TRBJ2-5, with D maybe TRBD2 (5 bases). Germline V lookup: CDR1 SGDLS, CDR2 YYNGEE. CDR3 length equals 15 residues. Here the CDR3 reads CASSVAAVVGETQYF. The CDR3 DNA is TGTGCCAGTAGCGTAGCAGCCGTTGTTGGGGAGACCCAGTACTTC.

Remarks on this clonotype: A much larger clone lies a single base off, so this may be a read error. The chain is built from TRBV12-3 or TRBV12-4 and TRBJ1-2, with D unresolved. The CDR3 extends over 14 amino acids. The DNA of the CDR3 is TGTGCCGGCAGTTTAAAACGGGGTCACTATGGCTACACCTTC. It yields the protein CAGSLKRGHYGYTF.

Worth noting for this clonotype: This could be a read error, since a much larger clone is one nucleotide away. This chain connects TRBV27 to TRBJ2-1; D ambiguous. The CDR3 contains 9 residues. Germline CDR1 MNHEY, CDR2 SMNVEV (reference sequence). The CDR3 spells CASSNERFF. As DNA, the CDR3 is TGTGCCAGTTCAAATGAGCGGTTCTTC.

Regarding this clonotype: The germline gene is not matched at one end of the junction; a read error may be the cause. V usage is TRBV5-1 and J usage is TRBJ2-1; possibly TRBD2 for D (5 bases). The CDR3 has 15 amino acids. CDR1 is SGHRS, CDR2 YFSETQ, per germline. This CDR3 is CTSSSLRASHNEQFF. Here the CDR3 DNA reads TGCACCAGCAGCTCCTTGAGGGCTAGCCACAATGAGCAGTTCTTC.

The chain uses TRBV9 and TRBJ2-3; D unresolved. V lost 2 bases to trimming and J lost 2 bases, with 9 bases between them. Germline values: CDR1 SGDLS, CDR2 YYNGEE. The CDR3 extends over 14 amino acids. CDR3 loop: CASSVHPHTDTQYF. The CDR3 DNA follows: TGTGCCAGCAGCGTGCATCCCCACACAGATACGCAGTATTTT.

V gene TRBV9 combines with J gene TRBJ2-1, with 11 bases aligning to TRBD2. The germline gives CDR1 SGDLS, CDR2 YYNGEE. This CDR3 has 17 residues. The trim removed 1 base at V and 7 bases at J, leaving 10 bases unmatched. Here the CDR3 reads CASSVSSGRANWNEQFF. The CDR3 coding sequence is TGTGCCAGCAGCGTAAGTAGCGGGAGGGCCAATTGGAATGAGCAGTTCTTC.

The gene calls are TRBV28 and TRBJ2-5; 13 bases map to TRBD2. From germline, CDR1 is MDHEN and CDR2 SYDVKM. The CDR3 totals 15 residues. The ends lost 7 bases at V and 5 bases at J; junction bases unmatched: 7. In DNA, the CDR3 is TGTGCCAGCACCGCGGGACTAGCGGGGAGGGAGACCCAGTACTTC. Translation: CASTAGLAGRETQYF.

This sequence joins TRBV2 and TRBJ2-4; the D gene is possibly TRBD2 (5 bases). Judging by the DNA end, TRBJ2-7 fits better; the J call may be wrong. CDR1 and CDR2 from the germline V gene are SNHLY and FYNNEI. The CDR3 contains 14 residues. This CDR3 reads CASRSGGSLYEQYF. In nucleotides, the CDR3 is TGTGCCAGCAGGAGTGGAGGATCCCTCTACGAGCAGTACTTC.

This rearrangement joins TRBV5-1 to TRBJ2-5; TRBD1 matches at 8 bases. Germline V CDR1 and CDR2: SGHRS, YFSETQ. J gave up 13 bases and V 1 base, and 15 bases lay outside the gene matches. The CDR3 spans 15 residues. The CDR3 nucleotides are TGCGCCAGCAGCTTGCAGGCTGGGACAGGCACTAATTGGTACTTC. Its protein is CASSLQAGTGTNWYF.

The chain joins TRBV7-3 to TRBJ2-3; the D gene is possibly TRBD2 (5 bases). Germline V gives CDR1 SGHTA, CDR2 FQGTGA. V dropped 1 base and J dropped 5 bases, with 10 bases sitting between them. The CDR3 sequence is 14 residues long. This CDR3 reads CASSLNTRGDTQYF. DNA for the CDR3: TGTGCCAGCAGCTTAAATACCCGGGGAGATACGCAGTATTTT.

This clonotype was counted at least ten times. This chain links TRBV13 with TRBJ2-7; 13 positions match TRBD2. Germline CDR1 is PRHDT and CDR2 is FYEKMQ (reference sequence). After removal of 8 bases from V and 4 bases from J, the junction contained 8 bases not matched to a gene. This CDR3 spans 15 amino acids. CDR3 residues: CASGTSGTSLYEQYF. CDR3 coding DNA: TGTGCCAGCGGGACTAGCGGGACTTCGTTGTACGAGCAGTACTTC.